A single TCR beta chain is shown here with its context. This entry is derived from a study of shared clonotypes between healthy human individuals. The CDR3 sequence is 16 residues long. Trimming pared 5 bases from V and 2 bases from J, leaving 18 bases between. CDR1 is SEHNR, CDR2 FQNEAQ, per germline (reference sequence). The protocol was immunoSEQ multiplex PCR, while the TCRdb copy is restricted to in-frame clones and leaves out a portion. The profile shows approximately 1,000,000 clones, about 80% of them singletons. The sample taken for sequencing was memory CD4+ T cells from PBMCs. Subset of the sample: CD45RA-negative fraction. The chain employs TRBV7-9 and TRBJ1-2; D may be TRBD1 (5 bases). This TCR was sampled from a man aged 18 to 30 in good health. Some clones in this sample may be carry-over from other donors' samples. The CDR3 protein is CASSLGGRESNYGYTF. The DNA for the CDR3 is TGTGCCAGCAGCCTTGGGGGACGCGAATCGAACTATGGCTACACCTTC.